The sequence of this T cell receptor (beta chain) was determined in a study of T cells in Graves' hyperthyroidism and ophthalmopathy. This clonotype was observed at least ten times. The antigen remains undetermined. Broader study findings: Ophthalmopathy stood apart from stable hyperthyroidism in a 13 V-J model. Blood held most thyroid clonotypes expanded above 0.001 frequency.

TCR beta CDR3 regions were amplified from RNA transcripts. First-round RT-PCR with HTBI primers amplified the TCR CDR3 region. TCRdb re-derived calls from the multiplex PCR reads in MiXCR, one entry per CDR3 protein. The table lists some 350,000 distinct CDR3 sequences, around 14% of them singletons. Uncontrolled infection, other autoimmune disease, pregnancy or lactation excluded patients. The CDR3 loop spans 15 amino acids. Germline V gene data show CDR1 as MNHNS and CDR2 as SASEGT. Trimming cost V 5 bases and J 3 bases; bases outside gene matches: 10. The specimen was blood. This TCR was recovered from a woman aged 18-35 years with Graves' hyperthyroidism that later progressed to Graves' ophthalmopathy. V is TRBV6-1 and J is TRBJ2-7; 7 nucleotides match TRBD1. Here the CDR3 DNA reads TGTGCCAGCAGTAGACCGGGACAGTGGGACTACGAGCAGTACTTC. This encodes CASSRPGQWDYEQYF.